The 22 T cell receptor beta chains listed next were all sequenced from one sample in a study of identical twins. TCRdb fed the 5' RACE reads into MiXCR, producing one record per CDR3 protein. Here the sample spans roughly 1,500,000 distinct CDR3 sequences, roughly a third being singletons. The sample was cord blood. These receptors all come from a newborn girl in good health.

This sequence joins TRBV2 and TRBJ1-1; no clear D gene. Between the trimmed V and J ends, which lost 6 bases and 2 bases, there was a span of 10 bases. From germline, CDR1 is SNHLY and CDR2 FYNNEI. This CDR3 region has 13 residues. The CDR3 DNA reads TGTGCCAGCAGCGATTTCAGTAACACTGAAGCTTTCTTT. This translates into CASSDFSNTEAFF. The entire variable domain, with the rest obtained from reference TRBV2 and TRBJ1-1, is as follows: EPEVTQTPSHQVTQMGQEVILRCVPISNHLYFYWYRQILGQKVEFLVSFYNNEISEKSEIFDDQFSVERPDGSNFTLKIRSTKLEDSAMYFCASSDFSNTEAFFGQGTRLTVV.

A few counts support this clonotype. CDR3 sequence: CASSVEARGNEQFF. In nucleotides, the CDR3 is TGTGCCAGCAGCGTAGAGGCAAGAGGTAATGAGCAGTTCTTC. The chain is built from TRBV9 and TRBJ2-1, with D uncertain. Germline V CDR1 and CDR2: SGDLS, YYNGEE. Trimming cost V 0 bases and J 7 bases, with 11 bases left between them. The length of the CDR3 is 14 residues.

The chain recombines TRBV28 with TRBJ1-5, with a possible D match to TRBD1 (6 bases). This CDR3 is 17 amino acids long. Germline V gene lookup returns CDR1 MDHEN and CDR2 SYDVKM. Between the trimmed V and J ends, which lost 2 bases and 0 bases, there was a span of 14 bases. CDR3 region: CASSLRQVPYSNQPQHF. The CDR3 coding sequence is TGTGCCAGCAGTTTAAGACAGGTCCCGTATAGCAATCAGCCCCAGCATTTT.

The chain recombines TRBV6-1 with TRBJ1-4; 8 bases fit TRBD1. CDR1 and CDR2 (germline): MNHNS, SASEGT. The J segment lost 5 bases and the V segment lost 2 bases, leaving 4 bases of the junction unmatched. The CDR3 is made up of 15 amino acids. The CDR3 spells CASSETGGTNEKLFF. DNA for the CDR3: TGTGCCAGCAGTGAAACAGGGGGGACGAATGAAAAACTGTTTTTT.

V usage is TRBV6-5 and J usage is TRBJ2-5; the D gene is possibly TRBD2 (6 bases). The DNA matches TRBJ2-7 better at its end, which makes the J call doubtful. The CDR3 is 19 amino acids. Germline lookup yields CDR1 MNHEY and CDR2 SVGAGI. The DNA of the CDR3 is TGTGCCAGCAGTTACTGGGGACTGCCGGTGGAGAATCCGCTCTACGAGCAGTACTTC. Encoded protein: CASSYWGLPVENPLYEQYF.

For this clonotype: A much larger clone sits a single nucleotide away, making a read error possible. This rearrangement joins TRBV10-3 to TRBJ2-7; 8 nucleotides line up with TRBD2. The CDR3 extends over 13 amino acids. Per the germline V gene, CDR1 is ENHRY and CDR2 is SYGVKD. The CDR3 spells CATSATSAYEQYF. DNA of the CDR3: TGTGCCACCAGTGCGACTAGCGCCTACGAGCAGTACTTC.

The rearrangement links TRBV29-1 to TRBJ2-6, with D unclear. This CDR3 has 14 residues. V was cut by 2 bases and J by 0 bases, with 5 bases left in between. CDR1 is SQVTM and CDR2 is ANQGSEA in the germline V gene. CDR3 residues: CSVEYRSGANVLTF. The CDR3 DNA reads TGCAGCGTTGAATACCGCTCTGGGGCCAACGTCCTGACTTTC.

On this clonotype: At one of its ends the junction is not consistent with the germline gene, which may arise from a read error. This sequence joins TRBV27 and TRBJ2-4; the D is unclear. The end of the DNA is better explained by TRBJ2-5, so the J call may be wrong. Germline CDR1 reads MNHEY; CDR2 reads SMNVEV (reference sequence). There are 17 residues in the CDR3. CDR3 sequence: CANSSQASPNHKETQYF. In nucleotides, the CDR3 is TGTGCCAACAGTTCTCAGGCCAGTCCAAACCATAAAGAGACCCAGTACTTC.

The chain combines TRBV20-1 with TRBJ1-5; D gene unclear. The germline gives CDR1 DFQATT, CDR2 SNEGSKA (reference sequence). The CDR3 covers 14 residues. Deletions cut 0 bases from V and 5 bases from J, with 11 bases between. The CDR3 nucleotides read TGCAGTGCTAGAGACAGTGACCCGGATCAGCCCCAGCATTTT. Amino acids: CSARDSDPDQPQHF.

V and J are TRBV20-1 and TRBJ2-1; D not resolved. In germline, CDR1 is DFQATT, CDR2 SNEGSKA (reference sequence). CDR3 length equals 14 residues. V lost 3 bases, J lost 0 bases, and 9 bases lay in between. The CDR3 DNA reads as TGCAGTGCTAGTCCCCGACGCTCCTACAATGAGCAGTTCTTC. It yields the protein CSASPRRSYNEQFF.

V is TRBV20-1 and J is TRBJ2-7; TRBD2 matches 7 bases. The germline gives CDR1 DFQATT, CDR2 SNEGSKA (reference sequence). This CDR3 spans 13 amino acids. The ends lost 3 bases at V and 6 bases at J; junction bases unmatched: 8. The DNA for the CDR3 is TGCAGTGCTAGGGGGGAGCGGGACTTCGAGCAGTACTTC. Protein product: CSARGERDFEQYF.

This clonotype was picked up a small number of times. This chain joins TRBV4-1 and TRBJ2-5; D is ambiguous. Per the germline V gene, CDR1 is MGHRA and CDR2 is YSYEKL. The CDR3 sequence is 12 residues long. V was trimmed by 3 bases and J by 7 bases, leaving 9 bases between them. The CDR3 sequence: CASSHLGGTQYF. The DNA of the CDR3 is TGCGCCAGCAGCCACTTAGGCGGGACCCAGTACTTC.

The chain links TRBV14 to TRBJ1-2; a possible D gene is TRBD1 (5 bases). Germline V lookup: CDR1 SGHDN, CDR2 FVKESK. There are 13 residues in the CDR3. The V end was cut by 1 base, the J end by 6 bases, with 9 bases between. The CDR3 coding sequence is TGTGCCAGCAGCCAAGGGGGCTGGAATGGCTACACCTTC. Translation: CASSQGGWNGYTF.

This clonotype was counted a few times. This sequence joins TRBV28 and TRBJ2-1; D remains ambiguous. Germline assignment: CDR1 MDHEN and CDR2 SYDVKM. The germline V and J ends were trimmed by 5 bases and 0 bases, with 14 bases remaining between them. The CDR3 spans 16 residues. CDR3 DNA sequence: TGTGCCAGCAGTCCCCCTCTATTCATCTCCTACAATGAGCAGTTCTTC. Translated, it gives CASSPPLFISYNEQFF.

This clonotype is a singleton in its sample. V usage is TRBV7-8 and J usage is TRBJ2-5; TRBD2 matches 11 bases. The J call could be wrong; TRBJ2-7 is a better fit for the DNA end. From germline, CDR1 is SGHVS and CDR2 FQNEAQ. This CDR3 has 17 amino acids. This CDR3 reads CASSRYAGTSGNYEQYF. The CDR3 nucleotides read TGTGCCAGCAGCCGATATGCCGGGACTAGCGGAAACTACGAGCAGTACTTC.

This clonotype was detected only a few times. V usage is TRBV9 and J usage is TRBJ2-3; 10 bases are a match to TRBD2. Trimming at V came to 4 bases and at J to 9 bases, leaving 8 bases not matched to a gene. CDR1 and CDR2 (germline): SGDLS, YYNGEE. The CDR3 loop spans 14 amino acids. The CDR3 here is CASSRTSGPRTQYF. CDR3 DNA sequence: TGTGCCAGCAGCCGGACTAGCGGCCCCCGGACGCAGTATTTT.

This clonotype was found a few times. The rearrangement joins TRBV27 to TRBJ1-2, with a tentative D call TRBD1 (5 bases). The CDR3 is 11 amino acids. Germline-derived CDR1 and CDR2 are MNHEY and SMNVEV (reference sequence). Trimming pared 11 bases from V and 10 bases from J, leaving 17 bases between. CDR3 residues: CAVRGGTDYTF. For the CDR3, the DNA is TGTGCCGTGAGGGGAGGGACCGACTACACCTTC.

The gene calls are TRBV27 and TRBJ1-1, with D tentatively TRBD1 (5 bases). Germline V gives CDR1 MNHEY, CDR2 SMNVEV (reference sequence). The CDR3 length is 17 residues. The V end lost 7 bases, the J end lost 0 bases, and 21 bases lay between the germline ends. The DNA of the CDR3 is TGTGCCAGCATTCCCCTAGGGACGCTAAGGTTGAACACTGAAGCTTTCTTT. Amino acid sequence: CASIPLGTLRLNTEAFF.

CDR3: CASRTNPMTGGADTQYF. The CDR3 nucleotides are TGTGCCAGTAGGACAAACCCGATGACAGGGGGCGCAGATACGCAGTATTTT. The rearrangement links TRBV11-1 to TRBJ2-3; TRBD1 matches at 10 bases. Germline CDR1 is SGHAT and CDR2 is FQDESV (reference sequence). V was clipped by 9 bases and J by 4 bases; unmatched bases: 16. There are 17 residues in the CDR3. Full variable domain (rest looked up from reference TRBV11-1 and TRBJ2-3): EAEVAQSPRYKITEKSQAVAFWCDPISGHATLYWYRQILGQGPELLVQFQDESVVDDSQLPKDRFSAERLKGVDSTLKIQPAELGDSAMYLCASRTNPMTGGADTQYFGPGTRLTVL.

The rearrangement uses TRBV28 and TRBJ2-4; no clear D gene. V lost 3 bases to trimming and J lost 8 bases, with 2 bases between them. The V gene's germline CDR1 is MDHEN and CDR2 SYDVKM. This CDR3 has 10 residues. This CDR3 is CASSLYIQYF. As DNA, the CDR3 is TGTGCCAGCAGTTTGTACATTCAGTACTTC.

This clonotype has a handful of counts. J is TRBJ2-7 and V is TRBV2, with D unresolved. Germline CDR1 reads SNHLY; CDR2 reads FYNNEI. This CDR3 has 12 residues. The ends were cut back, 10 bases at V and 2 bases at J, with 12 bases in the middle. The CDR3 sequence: CAIQPIPYEQYF. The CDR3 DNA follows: TGTGCCATACAGCCCATCCCCTACGAGCAGTACTTC.

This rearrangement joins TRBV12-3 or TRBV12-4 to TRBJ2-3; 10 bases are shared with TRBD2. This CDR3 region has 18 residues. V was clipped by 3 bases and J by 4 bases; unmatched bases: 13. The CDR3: CASSLFGGAGGPPDTQYF. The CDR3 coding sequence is TGTGCCAGCAGTTTGTTCGGTGGAGCGGGAGGGCCGCCAGATACGCAGTATTTT.